This paragraph reports one TCR beta chain. The target antigen is unknown. At one end, the junction sequence differs from germline, possibly due to a read error. Distinct nucleotide sequences in the sample also encode this CDR3. This CDR3 contains 14 residues. Germline V lookup: CDR1 MDHEN, CDR2 SYDVKM. Each donor was a Caucasian adult residing in Nashville, Tennessee. The protocol was immunoSEQ multiplex PCR, while the TCRdb copy is restricted to in-frame clones and leaves out a portion. The sample has approximately 2.5 million clones; 80% to 95% are singletons. The sample belongs to a study of shared clonotypes between healthy human individuals. Study details: A couple of women and a few men aged 18 to 49 made up the donors.

Study results and limitations: Naive CD4 clonotypes were shared across several donors at roughly 5.5%.

What was sequenced was naive CD4+ T cells from PBMCs. Subset denoted: CD45RA+ positively selected. This chain links TRBV28 with TRBJ1-4; maybe TRBD1 (6 bases). This TCR derives from a man aged 18 to 35 in good health. Some clones in this sample may be carry-over from other donors' samples. CDR3 amino acids: CASRGTTGNEKLFF. CDR3 bases: TGTGCCAGTAGGGGGACCACGGGGAATGAAAAATTGTTTTTT. Variable domain in full (rest from reference TRBV28 and TRBJ1-4): DVKVTQSSRYLVKRTGEKVFLECVQDMDHENMFWYRQDPGLGLRLIYFSYDVKMKEKGDIPEGYSVSREKKERFSLILESASTNQTSMYLCASRGTTGNEKLFFGSGTQLSVL.